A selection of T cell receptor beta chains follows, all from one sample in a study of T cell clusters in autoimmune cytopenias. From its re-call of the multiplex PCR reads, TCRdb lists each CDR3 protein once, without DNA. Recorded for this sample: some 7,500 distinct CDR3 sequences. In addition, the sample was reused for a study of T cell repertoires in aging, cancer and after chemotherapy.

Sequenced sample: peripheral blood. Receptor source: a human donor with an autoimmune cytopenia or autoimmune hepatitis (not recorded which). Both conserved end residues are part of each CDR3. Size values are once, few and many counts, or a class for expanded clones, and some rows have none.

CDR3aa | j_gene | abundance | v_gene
CASSQEADRGSYEQYF | TRBJ2-7 | medium-sized | TRBV14
CSASDLAMVADTQYF | TRBJ2-3 | NA | TRBV20-1
CASSQPDRYSNQPQHF | TRBJ1-5 | NA | TRBV12-3/TRBV12-4
CASSLGNNANTEAFF | TRBJ1-1 | NA | TRBV5-1
CASSLTTGKNEQYF | TRBJ2-7 | medium-sized | TRBV7-9
CATSGPTSGGTDTQYF | TRBJ2-3 | NA | TRBV24-1
CSARDRGQSVYGYTF | TRBJ1-2 | medium-sized | TRBV29-1
CSATRRTGTGEGYTF | TRBJ1-2 | NA | TRBV20-1
CASSLSSGGREQYF | TRBJ2-7 | NA | TRBV5-4
CAFGLAGITDTQYF | TRBJ2-3 | medium-sized | TRBV30
CASSPTGNQPQHF | TRBJ1-5 | NA | TRBV5-6
CASSSRLAGDKDTQYF | TRBJ2-3 | medium-sized | TRBV6-5
CASTLVGGANTEAFF | TRBJ1-1 | NA | TRBV12-3/TRBV12-4
CASSPPSGGGYTEAFF | TRBJ1-1 | NA | TRBV18
CASSQQGTGSEQYF | TRBJ2-7 | medium-sized | TRBV7-2
CASSLLIDTQYF | TRBJ2-3 | NA | TRBV7-9
CASSYTSGGAPNEQFF | TRBJ2-1 | NA | TRBV6-5
CASSPGQAVVGYTF | TRBJ1-2 | NA | TRBV6-1
CSVRNTGELFF | TRBJ2-2 | large | TRBV29-1
CASTKRSDRNYGNTF | TRBJ1-2 | NA | TRBV11-2
CASSDMTGPAVYGYTF | TRBJ1-2 | NA | TRBV6-4
CASSGGGAGDEQYF | TRBJ2-7 | NA | TRBV10-1
CASSSWAGGQPQHF | TRBJ1-5 | NA | TRBV12-3/TRBV12-4
CSAIGANNQPQHF | TRBJ1-5 | medium-sized | TRBV20-1
CASSLDGNYGYTF | TRBJ1-2 | NA | TRBV5-6
CASSSGMGRGNSPLHF | TRBJ1-6 | NA | TRBV5-1
CASSFARLGGFEQYF | TRBJ2-7 | NA | TRBV5-6
CASSYSSGRAANEQFF | TRBJ2-1 | NA | TRBV6-5
CASSSTNLPNEKLFF | TRBJ1-4 | NA | TRBV11-2
CASSSPGLAGFEQYF | TRBJ2-7 | NA | TRBV6-6
CASSLVLGQGQGRMEAFF | TRBJ1-1 | NA | TRBV7-6
CASSPTYRDGYTF | TRBJ1-2 | NA | TRBV4-2